This T cell receptor (beta chain) was recorded in a study of blood T cell repertoires in COVID-19 (dated by TCRdb to 2018 to 2020). As for the study more broadly: Samples covering the acute and convalescent phases of COVID-19 were provided by collaborators in the United States, Italy and Spain. The prospective study material was composed of cDNA or gDNA derived from T cells, B-cell-depleted T cells, or PBMCs. Subjects who had been exposed to COVID-19, were actively infected with it, or had recovered from it provided the deeply sampled blood TCRbeta repertoires that made up the dataset. The repertoires were released in a freely available public database intended as a resource for research on the immune response to SARS-CoV-2. Samples came from the ongoing ImmuneRACE study (first 160 participants) plus 1,254 subjects from 6 global collaborators. A de-identified subject ID, COVID-19 status, age in years and sex were almost always included in the sample metadata. HLA class I and class II types, where available, came from metadata supplied by the sample provider rather than from assay-based typing.

Note on this clone: There is no known antigen for this receptor. Nothing much larger sits one base from this clone, and base qualities are not available.

Whole blood was collected in K2EDTA tubes by collaborating institutions according to the institutions' own protocols. For TCRbeta analysis, collaborator samples were shipped as frozen whole blood, as isolated PBMCs, or as DNA extracted from either sample type. The paper as a whole reports these results and caveats: The quantity of clinical and demographic metadata differed by source and by participant and was supplied without curation.

The immunoSEQ Assay, a bias-controlled multiplex PCR, was used to amplify TCRbeta CDR3 regions from genomic DNA. Concerning the study's data processing: The number of nucleated cells in each sample was estimated by amplification of reference gene primers within the assay. To quantify the absolute abundance of each unique TCRbeta CDR3 rearrangement, sequence reads were collapsed and filtered. Productive Simpson clonality was computed per sample as the square root of Simpson's diversity index over productive rearrangements. TCRdb retrieved this table from immuneACCESS and kept in-frame rearrangements only. Not all clones are present; in checked studies, unresolved V genes account for under half, and no reason is known for the remainder. Clone size and V and J calls were adopted from that table, with D and trimming inferred from the DNA. For this sample there are about 60,000 clones; around 85% appear just once. Approximately 15% of the sample belongs to the ten largest clones.

This receptor was obtained from a human donor in a cohort sampled during active COVID-19. The specimen sequenced was peripheral blood.

In nucleotide form, the sequence is TGTGCCAGCAGTCAGACCGAGGAAGAGACCCAGTACTTC. Protein translation: CASSQTEEETQYF. The chain couples TRBV5-4 to TRBJ2-5; there is no confident call for the D gene. V gives up 5 bases and J gives up 3 bases, and the segment between their germline ends measures 11 bases. From the germline V gene (reference sequence), CDR1 is SGHNT and CDR2 is YYREEE. Including cysteine and phenylalanine, the CDR3 has 13 amino acids. The entry retains the CDR3 DNA only, 39 bases that are in frame from base 1.